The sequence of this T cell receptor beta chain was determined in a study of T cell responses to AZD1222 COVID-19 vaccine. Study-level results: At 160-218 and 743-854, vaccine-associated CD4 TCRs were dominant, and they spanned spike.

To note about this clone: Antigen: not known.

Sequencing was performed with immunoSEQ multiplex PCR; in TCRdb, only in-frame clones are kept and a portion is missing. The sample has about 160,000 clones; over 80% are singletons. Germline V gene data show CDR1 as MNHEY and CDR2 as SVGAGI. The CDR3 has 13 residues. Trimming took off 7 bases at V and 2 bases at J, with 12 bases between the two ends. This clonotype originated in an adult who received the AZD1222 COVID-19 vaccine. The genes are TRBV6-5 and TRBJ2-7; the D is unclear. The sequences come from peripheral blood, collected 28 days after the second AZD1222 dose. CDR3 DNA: TGTGCCAGCACGCTCAGCGAACCCTACGAGCAGTACTTC. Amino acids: CASTLSEPYEQYF.